The subject of this entry is one TCR beta chain. The antigen is not known. RNA was extracted with the RNeasy kit, and a quantity of 0.5 to 1 ug was reverse transcribed using random hexamers. The authors amplified TCR beta CDR3 across 54 Vbeta and 13 Jbeta using immunoSEQ multiplex PCR. TCRdb processed the immunoSEQ multiplex PCR reads anew with MiXCR; each CDR3 protein has one entry. This sample carries approximately 100,000 distinct CDR3 sequences, over 90% of them seen once, and the ten largest clones take about 0.14%. These data are taken from a study of CD8 T cells in Susac syndrome. Germline V gene sequence: CDR1 SGHRS, CDR2 YFSETQ. This CDR3 comprises 16 residues. The germline V and J ends were trimmed by 4 bases and 0 bases, with 17 bases remaining between them. The sequenced target, TCR beta, came from blood CD8+ and CD4+ T cells. Study-level findings and limits: It was acknowledged in the study that its TCR sequencing and HLA analysis involved a relatively small number of individuals.

Source material: CD4+ T cells from PBMCs. The chain recombines TRBV5-1 with TRBJ2-7; tentatively, D is TRBD2 (6 bases). The receptor was isolated from a human donor in good health. CDR3 sequence (DNA): TGCGCCAGCAGCCGCCCGGAGGGTTCAAGCTCCTACGAGCAGTACTTC. This encodes CASSRPEGSSSYEQYF.